The 3 T cell receptor beta chains in this list originate from one sample, sequenced in a study of blood T cell repertoires in COVID-19. Method: immunoSEQ multiplex PCR; TCRdb's copy keeps in-frame clones and lacks some. Here the sample spans 95,000 to 150,000 clones, around 87% being singletons. Sequenced sample: peripheral blood. These receptors came from a man aged 45-65 years with acute or convalescent COVID-19.

V gene TRBV24-1 combines with J gene TRBJ2-1; D may be TRBD2 (5 bases). The CDR3 sequence is 19 residues long. The germline V and J ends were trimmed by 2 bases and 1 base, with 20 bases remaining between them. CDR1 is KGHDR, CDR2 SFDVKD, per germline. CDR3 nucleotides: TGTGCCACCAGTGATTCTGGCCGGGCGAGCGGTTCTTCCTACAATGAGCAGTTCTTC. Amino acid sequence: CATSDSGRASGSSYNEQFF.

V is TRBV19 and J is TRBJ1-5, with unresolved D. Trimming took off 5 bases at V and 1 base at J, with 6 bases between the two ends. The CDR3 is 13 amino acids. Germline loops: CDR1 LNHDA, CDR2 SQIVND (reference sequence). The DNA of the CDR3 is TGTGCCAGTAGTTTGGGCAGCAATCAGCCCCAGCATTTT. This sequence encodes CASSLGSNQPQHF. Supplemented by reference TRBV19 and TRBJ1-5, the full variable domain reads DGGITQSPKYLFRKEGQNVTLSCEQNLNHDAMYWYRQDPGQGLRLIYYSQIVNDFQKGDIAEGYSVSREKKESFPLTVTSAQKNPTAFYLCASSLGSNQPQHFGDGTRLSIL.

This clone has just a few counts. The chain has TRBV25-1 and TRBJ1-2; possibly TRBD1 for D (5 bases). Germline V gene sequence: CDR1 MGHDK, CDR2 SYGVNS. The CDR3 loop spans 13 amino acids. The V end lost 5 bases, the J end lost 3 bases, and 10 bases lay between the germline ends. CDR3 nucleotide sequence: TGTGCCAGCAGTAGTGCGGGGGACTATGGCTACACCTTC. This encodes CASSSAGDYGYTF.